The clone carrying this T cell receptor beta chain has just a few counts. The antigen remains undetermined. In the CD4+ fraction, cells were divided into CD45RA+ naive and CD45RA-negative memory subsets. The sample originates from a study of shared clonotypes between healthy human individuals. Study overall: There were three CD4 naive, three CD4 memory, two CD8 naive and one CD8 memory plates per donor.

From germline, CDR1 is SGHNT and CDR2 YYREEE (reference sequence). Between the trimmed V and J ends, which lost 4 bases and 7 bases, there was a span of 20 bases. CDR3 length: 15 amino acids. The repertoire was sequenced with immunoSEQ multiplex PCR; TCRdb's copy has only in-frame clones and lacks some. The repertoire holds hundreds of thousands of clones, with around 73% as singletons. Study observations and caveats: Represented diversity, genetic and exposure-history alike, was limited by few donors. Estimated richness values were generally larger in naive subsets than in memory subsets.

This TCR derives from a woman younger than 45 in good health. This rearrangement joins TRBV5-4 to TRBJ2-5; the D is unclear. Sequencing was performed on memory CD4+ T cells sorted from blood. As for subset: CD45RA-negative fraction. The DNA for the CDR3 is TGTGCCAGCAGCAAATCCGGGCATACTTCAGCGACCCAGTACTTC. Translating it yields CASSKSGHTSATQYF.